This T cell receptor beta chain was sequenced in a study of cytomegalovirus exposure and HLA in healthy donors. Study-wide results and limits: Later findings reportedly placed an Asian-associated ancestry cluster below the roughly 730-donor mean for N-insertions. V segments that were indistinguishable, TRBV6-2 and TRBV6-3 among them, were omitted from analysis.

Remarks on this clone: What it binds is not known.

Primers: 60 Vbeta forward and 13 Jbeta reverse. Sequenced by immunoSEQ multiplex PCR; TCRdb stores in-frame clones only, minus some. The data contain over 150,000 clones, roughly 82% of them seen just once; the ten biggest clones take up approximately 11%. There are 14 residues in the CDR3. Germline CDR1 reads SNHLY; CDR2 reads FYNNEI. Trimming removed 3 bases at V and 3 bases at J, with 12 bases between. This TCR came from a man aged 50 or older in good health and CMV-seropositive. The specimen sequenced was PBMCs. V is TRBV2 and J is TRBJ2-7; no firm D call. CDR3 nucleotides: TGTGCCAGCAGTGATGGAGTTCTAAACTACGAGCAGTACTTC. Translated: CASSDGVLNYEQYF.